This TCR beta chain was captured by sequencing in a study of T cells in Graves' hyperthyroidism and ophthalmopathy. The germline CDR1 and CDR2 sequences are SGHTS and YDEGEE. The CDR3 runs to 15 residues. With V trimmed by 3 bases and J by 5 bases, 7 bases remained unmatched. Amplification yielded TCR beta CDR3 regions, with RNA transcripts as the source. The HTBI set primed first-round TCR CDR3 RT-PCR. TCRdb re-analysed the multiplex PCR reads in MiXCR, keeping a single row per CDR3 protein. In the table there are 600,000 to 850,000 distinct CDR3 sequences, 18% of which are singletons. A sample of blood taken at first hyperthyroidism diagnosis preceded any ophthalmopathy symptoms. This clonotype has a handful of counts. Its specificity is not known. Findings and limits, study-wide: Blood also showed most of the thyroid clonotypes that were expanded above 0.001.

The rearrangement uses TRBV5-8 and TRBJ1-4; TRBD1 agrees at 7 bases. Sequencing input: blood. The TCR was taken from a woman aged 45-65 years with Graves' hyperthyroidism that later progressed to Graves' ophthalmopathy. CDR3 DNA: TGTGCCAGCAGCTACGGACGACAGGGAAATGAAAAACTGTTTTTT. Translated: CASSYGRQGNEKLFF.